This is a list of T cell receptor beta chains from one sample in a study of cytomegalovirus exposure and HLA in healthy donors. Clones were read by immunoSEQ multiplex PCR, and TCRdb kept only the in-frame ones, dropping some. The table records more than 85,000 clones, 60% to 85% of them present only once. What was sequenced was PBMCs. All receptors come from a woman aged 25-40 years in good health and CMV-seronegative. Each CDR3 is given with its conserved first and last residue. A D gene is named only where the DNA matches it firmly. Clone size is stated in some rows and not others, as once, few, many or a class when expanded.

J	D	size	V	CDR3	DNA
TRBJ2-2	TRBD2	-	TRBV4-2	CASSQGPGGPTGELFF	TGTGCCAGCAGCCAAGGTCCGGGAGGCCCCACCGGGGAGCTGTTTTTT
TRBJ2-7	-	once	TRBV7-9	CASSLELAARVEQYF	TGTGCCAGCAGCTTAGAACTAGCCGCCCGCGTCGAGCAGTACTTC
TRBJ1-6	-	-	TRBV28	CASTRTTFYNSPLHF	TGTGCCAGCACCCGGACAACTTTCTATAATTCACCCCTCCACTTT
TRBJ1-1	-	-	TRBV19	CASKNTGLSPEAFF	TGTGCCAGTAAAAATACAGGGCTCTCTCCCGAAGCTTTCTTT
TRBJ2-5	TRBD2	few	TRBV28	CASSSSGRGETQYF	TGTGCCAGCAGTAGTAGCGGGAGAGGGGAGACCCAGTACTTC
TRBJ2-3	TRBD1	few	TRBV7-7	CASSLGQGKDTQYF	TGTGCTAGCAGCTTAGGACAGGGGAAGGATACGCAGTATTTT
TRBJ2-7	TRBD2	-	TRBV27	CASSAPGLAYEQYF	TGTGCCAGCAGTGCCCCTGGACTAGCCTACGAGCAGTACTTC
TRBJ1-2	-	-	TRBV29-1	CSALFGREDGYTF	TGCAGCGCGCTCTTCGGGAGGGAGGATGGCTACACCTTC
TRBJ2-5	TRBD1	-	TRBV7-2	CASSLGQGRVRETQYF	TGTGCCAGCAGCCTTGGACAGGGAAGAGTGAGGGAGACCCAGTACTTC
TRBJ2-3	-	-	TRBV14	CASSQMESVYTDTQYF	TGTGCCAGCAGCCAAATGGAAAGCGTATACACAGATACGCAGTATTTT
TRBJ2-3	-	-	TRBV7-6	CASSFLDSPGTDTQYF	TGTGCCAGCAGCTTTTTGGACAGCCCAGGCACAGATACGCAGTATTTT
TRBJ1-6	-	-	TRBV28	CASSNRWGHPPKRNSPLHF	TGTGCCAGCAGTAACAGGTGGGGACACCCCCCCAAAAGAAATTCACCCCTCCACTTT
TRBJ2-7	-	-	TRBV10-1	CASNPIPQTGRLSYEQYF	TGCGCCAGCAACCCCATCCCCCAGACAGGCCGATTGTCTTACGAGCAGTACTTC